This TCR beta chain was sequenced for a study of cytomegalovirus exposure and HLA in healthy donors. Study-level points and caveats: The authors listed 180 or so TCR beta chains as cytomegalovirus-associated. The authors later found most CMV-associated TCR beta chains appeared HLA-restricted.

As to this clone: The antigen is undetermined.

It was with 60 Vbeta and 13 Jbeta primers that the PCR ran. TCRdb's table, derived via immunoSEQ multiplex PCR, lists solely in-frame clones and lacks some. The specimen's table records more than 200,000 clones. The germline gives CDR1 MDHEN, CDR2 SYDVKM. This CDR3 is built from 17 residues. The V segment lost 4 bases and the J segment 0 bases; nucleotides outside the gene matches: 6. The clonotype comes from a woman in her 30s in good health and CMV-seropositive. Material: PBMCs. J is TRBJ2-3 and V is TRBV28, with 11 bases that match TRBD2. CDR3 nucleotide sequence: TGTGCCAGCAGTTACCCTAGGACTAGCGGGAGCACAGATACGCAGTATTTT. As protein: CASSYPRTSGSTDTQYF.